This T cell receptor (beta chain) comes out of a study of T cells in Graves' hyperthyroidism and ophthalmopathy. Across the whole study: Pretreatment peripheral blood was obtained at initial diagnosis.

Amplified TCR beta CDR3 regions came from RNA transcripts. The HTBI set primed first-round TCR CDR3 RT-PCR. TCRdb reprocessed the multiplex PCR reads with MiXCR, giving one entry per CDR3 protein. The sample lists around 380,000 distinct CDR3 sequences; 13% were seen once. The V gene lost 5 bases and the J gene lost 5 bases, with 18 bases spanning the gap. Germline loops: CDR1 SGHNT, CDR2 YENEEA. The CDR3 length is 15 residues. This clonotype occurred many times. The specimen sequenced was blood. This clonotype was sampled from a man aged 25 to 40 with Graves' hyperthyroidism that later progressed to Graves' ophthalmopathy. V usage is TRBV11-3 and J usage is TRBJ1-1; D remains unclear. CDR3 loop: CASSPGPRRGTEAFF. CDR3 nucleotides: TGTGCCAGCAGCCCAGGTCCACGACGAGGAACTGAAGCTTTCTTT.